This is a list of T cell receptor beta chains from one sample in a study of blood T cell repertoires in COVID-19. The method was immunoSEQ multiplex PCR; TCRdb's version includes in-frame clones alone and lacks a portion of them. The sample records more than 85,000 clones, around 86% being singletons. Sequenced sample: peripheral blood. The receptors shown here come from a man in his fifties or sixties with acute or convalescent COVID-19. Both conserved end residues are trimmed from each CDR3.

>TRBV10-3|TRBJ1-1|10
AISVDGQNDF
>TRBV5-4|TRBJ2-4|11
ASSSLAKNIQY
>TRBV3-1/TRBV3-2|TRBJ1-5|13
ASSQYGQSNQPQH
>TRBV6-5|TRBJ2-7|13
ASRKTSGNTYEQY
>TRBV5-1|TRBJ2-3|12
ASAPRAPTDTQY
>TRBV3-1/TRBV3-2|TRBJ1-5|14
ASSQGQVLSNQPQH
>TRBV2|TRBJ2-6|12
ASSVRAGANVLT
>TRBV5-1|TRBJ2-3|18
ASSRPLHAYGSGSTDTQY
>TRBV19|TRBJ2-1|13
ASSIRIAGYNEQF
>TRBV30|TRBJ1-6|17
AWSVRVFAPTGGNSPLH
>TRBV7-6|TRBJ2-7|13
ASSLGGLASYEQY
>TRBV4-1|TRBJ1-5|13
ASSQGRTGFQPQH
>TRBV6-5|TRBJ2-4|13
ASRYTGNERNIQY
>TRBV5-1|TRBJ1-2|15
ASSPPDRQKTNYGYT
>TRBV7-9|TRBJ2-1|13
ANSLGGTLYNEQF
>TRBV3-1/TRBV3-2|TRBJ1-1|11
ASSQYMNTEAF
>TRBV6-5|TRBJ1-2|10
ASNHRETGYT
>TRBV5-1|TRBJ2-3|15
ASSSGRDRSPTDTQY
>TRBV7-3|TRBJ1-1|13
ASSLTTGLNTEAF
>TRBV28|TRBJ2-3|14
ASSSPGLVGTDTQY
>TRBV27|TRBJ2-3|14
ASRRNGQGGTDTQY
>TRBV7-6|TRBJ1-1|11
ASSYTEKLEAF
>TRBV28|TRBJ1-2|10
ASSYTIYGYT
>TRBV6-6|TRBJ1-1|13
ASSYLGAGETEAF
>TRBV19|TRBJ2-1|12
ASSGSGGANEQF
>TRBV12-3/TRBV12-4|TRBJ1-5|10
ASRQGNQPQH
>TRBV5-1|TRBJ1-4|11
ASSLGLREKLF
>TRBV27|TRBJ1-1|11
ATRRGSNTEAF